These 9 T cell receptor beta chains were sequenced from one sample in a study of T cells in Graves' hyperthyroidism and ophthalmopathy. Researchers took RNA transcripts and amplified the TCR beta CDR3 regions from them. Initially, a first-round RT-PCR of the TCR CDR3 employed the HTBI primer set. MiXCR was run by TCRdb on the multiplex PCR reads, yielding one entry per CDR3 protein. This sample carries about 840,000 distinct CDR3 sequences, roughly 37% of them seen once, and the ten largest clones take 8.9%. What was sequenced was blood. Receptors originate from a man younger than 35 with Graves' hyperthyroidism.

In this sample, this clonotype turned up a few times. The V call is TRBV24-1, the J call TRBJ1-2; 9 nucleotides agree with TRBD1. The CDR3 consists of 13 residues. Losses at the gene ends were 11 bases for V and 7 bases for J; bases not matched to a gene: 10. CDR1 and CDR2 from the germline V gene are KGHDR and SFDVKD. DNA of the CDR3: TGTGCCAGCAGGGGGACAGGGACGGCTGGCTACACCTTC. It codes for CASRGTGTAGYTF.

The chain links TRBV6-1 to TRBJ1-5; a possible D gene is TRBD1 (6 bases). The length of the CDR3 is 15 residues. Germline lookup yields CDR1 MNHNS and CDR2 SASEGT. Trimming removed 1 base at V and 6 bases at J, with 13 bases between. CDR3 region: CASSEVDRMIQPQHF. DNA for the CDR3: TGTGCCAGCAGTGAAGTGGACAGAATGATTCAGCCCCAGCATTTT.

The chain carries TRBV29-1 and TRBJ2-7, with D tentatively TRBD1 (6 bases). This CDR3 is 14 amino acids long. The germline V and J ends were trimmed by 6 bases and 5 bases, with 20 bases remaining between them. Germline CDR1 and CDR2: SQVTM and ANQGSEA. This chain's CDR3 is CSVLTGMGLHEQYF. CDR3 nucleotides: TGCAGCGTCCTCACAGGGATGGGGTTGCACGAGCAGTACTTC.

This clonotype was counted at least ten times. This chain connects TRBV29-1 to TRBJ2-7; perhaps TRBD1 as D (5 bases). Germline V gene data show CDR1 as SQVTM and CDR2 as ANQGSEA. This CDR3 is built from 12 residues. With 4 bases removed from V and 3 bases from J, the gap between germline ends came to 10 bases. This chain's CDR3 is CSVATVSYEQYF. In DNA form, the CDR3 reads TGCAGCGTTGCGACAGTCAGCTACGAGCAGTACTTC.

The sample holds many counts of this clonotype. The rearrangement links TRBV2 to TRBJ2-5, with 8 bases identical to TRBD2. V shed 8 bases and J 7 bases; nucleotides not matched to a gene: 6. The CDR3 is 12 amino acids. CDR1 is SNHLY and CDR2 is FYNNEI in the germline V gene. For the CDR3, the DNA is TGTGCCAGCTTAGCGGGGTCGGGGACCCAGTACTTC. Protein product: CASLAGSGTQYF.

The chain carries TRBV10-3 and TRBJ2-3; 8 bases agree with TRBD2. Per germline, CDR1 ENHRY and CDR2 SYGVKD. V shed 2 bases and J 4 bases; nucleotides not matched to a gene: 2. There are 14 residues in the CDR3. In nucleotides, the CDR3 is TGTGCCATCAGTGAGGGACTAGCTCCAGATACGCAGTATTTT. It translates to CAISEGLAPDTQYF.

This clonotype was recorded many times. The chain carries TRBV7-2 and TRBJ2-5; maybe TRBD1 (5 bases). V dropped 5 bases and J dropped 5 bases, with 12 bases sitting between them. Germline loops: CDR1 SGHTA, CDR2 FQGNSA. The CDR3 sequence is 13 residues long. The CDR3 nucleotides are TGTGCCAGCAGCACCCCAGGGATGGAGACCCAGTACTTC. Its translation is CASSTPGMETQYF.

This clonotype has at least ten counts. V gene TRBV29-1 combines with J gene TRBJ1-1, with 8 bases identical to TRBD1. This CDR3 is 13 amino acids long. Trimming cost V 4 bases and J 5 bases; bases outside gene matches: 6. In germline, CDR1 is SQVTM, CDR2 ANQGSEA. Here the CDR3 reads CSVVEQGDTEAFF. As DNA, the CDR3 is TGCAGCGTTGTTGAACAGGGGGATACTGAAGCTTTCTTT.

About this clonotype itself: Given a much more abundant clone one base away, this may be a read error. The chain has TRBV2 and TRBJ1-5; D is unresolved. In germline, CDR1 is SNHLY, CDR2 FYNNEI. The CDR3 has 13 amino acids. The CDR3 here is CAGSGGLNQPQHF. CDR3 sequence (DNA): TGTGCCGGCAGTGGTGGTCTAAATCAGCCCCAGCATTTT. Variable domain in full (rest from reference TRBV2 and TRBJ1-5): EPEVTQTPSHQVTQMGQEVILRCVPISNHLYFYWYRQILGQKVEFLVSFYNNEISEKSEIFDDQFSVERPDGSNFTLKIRSTKLEDSAMYFCAGSGGLNQPQHFGDGTRLSIL.